This T cell receptor beta chain appears in the sequencing data of a study of shared clonotypes between healthy human individuals. CD8 cells classed as naive were CD45RO-negative and positively selected for CCR7, excluding terminally differentiated effector memory CD45RA+ cells. General study findings and limits: Even with large depth, rarefaction showed that sorted-subset sequencing was incomplete. Deeper or shallower sequencing was expected to change how clonotypes are shared among donors. Relative to their counterparts shared across all four donors, non-shared clonotypes exhibited diminished generation probabilities.

For this clone: What it binds is unknown.

The assay was immunoSEQ multiplex PCR, and TCRdb's table has in-frame clones only and misses some. The profile covers about 2.1 million clones, with around 95% appearing a single time and less than 2% taken by the ten largest. The CDR3 length is 12 residues. V shed 6 bases and J 4 bases; nucleotides not matched to a gene: 1. The germline gives CDR1 MDHEN, CDR2 SYDVKM. Sequencing was performed on naive CD8+ T cells from PBMCs. The clonotype originates from a man aged 18 to 29 in good health. Some clones in this sample may be carry-over from other donors' samples. This chain connects TRBV28 to TRBJ2-7; 9 nucleotides match TRBD1. This CDR3 is CASRTGGYEQYF. CDR3 nucleotides: TGTGCCAGCAGGACAGGGGGGTACGAGCAGTACTTC.